Listed below are T cell receptor beta chains from one sample, sequenced in a study of CXCR3-negative and CXCR3-positive naive CD8 T cells. TCRdb re-analyzed the 5' RACE reads; it lists each CDR3 protein once, without DNA. The sample totals 130,000 to 150,000 distinct CDR3 sequences. What was sequenced was naive CXCR3+ CD8+ T cells from blood. The receptor set was obtained from a human donor in good health. Some clones in this sample may be carry-over from other donors' samples. The CDR3 runs from the conserved cysteine through the conserved F or W.

v_gene	j_gene	CDR3aa
TRBV15	TRBJ1-2	CATSRDSRGVGDYGYTF
TRBV29-1	TRBJ1-1	CSVQTGSDTEAFF
TRBV12-3/TRBV12-4	TRBJ2-3	CASSGLAEPAGTDTQYF
TRBV29-1	TRBJ1-1	CSVLGVFSEAFF
TRBV9	TRBJ2-3	CASSVGRNTDTQYF
TRBV20-1	TRBJ2-7	CSARDRAGKGYEQYF
TRBV27	TRBJ1-4	CASSLGTVIGNEKLFF
TRBV2	TRBJ2-7	CASSEWQGATHEQYF
TRBV9	TRBJ1-1	CASSGKLNTEAFF
TRBV7-2	TRBJ2-7	CASSFGQGSSYEQYF
TRBV29-1	TRBJ2-4	CSVEGKGNIQYF
TRBV7-2	TRBJ2-7	CASSSLGITYEQYF
TRBV5-6	TRBJ2-2	CASSRSGITYTGELFF
TRBV29-1	TRBJ1-2	CSVNSGASYGYTF
TRBV9	TRBJ2-1	CASSVAPGNYNEQFF
TRBV5-1	TRBJ1-1	CASSSALGGLDLNTEAFF
TRBV28	TRBJ2-1	CASSFSGGLYNEQFF
TRBV11-3	TRBJ2-1	CASGYRGGEQFF
TRBV29-1	TRBJ2-1	CSVEDSADSRHNEQFF
TRBV5-1	TRBJ1-1	CASSLEAGGPWTEAFF
TRBV30	TRBJ1-1	CAWSLTSEAFF
TRBV4-3	TRBJ2-5	CASSQDPGEETQYF
TRBV7-9	TRBJ2-4	CASSSPRGGLAKNIQYF
TRBV2	TRBJ2-7	CASSEASGLAGEEQYF
TRBV28	TRBJ2-2	CASREAVNTGELFF
TRBV5-1	TRBJ2-7	CASSNFRGAYEQYF
TRBV5-6	TRBJ2-3	CASSLLSSGAYPSSTDTQYF
TRBV29-1	TRBJ1-2	CSVERGQVYGYTF
TRBV3-1	TRBJ2-1	CASSPGAKISYNEQFF
TRBV3-1	TRBJ1-1	CASRLGAGDEYTEAFF
TRBV24-1	TRBJ1-5	CATSGGWNQPQHF
TRBV7-9	TRBJ2-7	CASSRGLEAGEQYF
TRBV6-6	TRBJ1-4	CASSPGTGNEKLFF
TRBV5-5	TRBJ2-7	CASSLFNRVRGGYEQYF
TRBV7-2	TRBJ1-2	CASSFPQGAGGYTF
TRBV4-1	TRBJ1-2	CASSQAPRDGYGYTF
TRBV6-2/TRBV6-3	TRBJ2-2	CASSYRAPRGTGELFF
TRBV7-2	TRBJ2-1	CASAGGDSSYNEQFF
TRBV5-1	TRBJ2-3	CASSFRDSMADTQYF
TRBV7-6	TRBJ2-1	CASSFGGHYEQFF
TRBV27	TRBJ2-1	CASSQTSGAQFF
TRBV10-1	TRBJ2-7	CASSDGTFYEQYF
TRBV29-1	TRBJ1-2	CSVPTGYYGYTF
TRBV11-2	TRBJ2-3	CASSLAGTSDYTDTQHF
TRBV7-9	TRBJ2-7	CASSAGLAGGKDEQYF
TRBV10-3	TRBJ1-3	CAISEQGAEGNTIYF
TRBV29-1	TRBJ1-2	CSVVGQRGGYTF
TRBV29-1	TRBJ2-7	CSVEGGWGINEQYF
TRBV5-5	TRBJ2-1	CASSKGLAGLYNEQFF
TRBV15	TRBJ2-7	CATSIRTGAATPYEQYF
TRBV20-1	TRBJ2-7	CSARPSGGPYEQYF
TRBV20-1	TRBJ2-7	CSARVGGLYEQYF
TRBV29-1	TRBJ2-1	CSVPPPQGWSEQFF
TRBV6-5	TRBJ2-1	CASSYGTELYNEQFF
TRBV4-3	TRBJ1-3	CASSQEGENTSGNTIYF
TRBV27	TRBJ2-7	CASGHRVGYEQYF
TRBV7-9	TRBJ2-1	CASDRGNEQFF